This entry is about one T cell receptor (beta chain). Other DNA sequences from this sample encode an identical CDR3 as well. Germline CDR1 is MDHEN and CDR2 is SYDVKM. CDR3 size: 13 residues. Deletions cut 2 bases from V and 4 bases from J, with 8 bases between. The data were obtained in a study of blood T cell repertoires in COVID-19. Profiling relied on immunoSEQ multiplex PCR, and the TCRdb table lists in-frame clones only, not all of them. Here the sample spans some 64,000 clones, 79% being singletons. What was sequenced was peripheral blood. The chain recombines TRBV28 with TRBJ1-2, with D perhaps matching TRBD1 (6 bases). This clonotype was sampled from a woman aged 55-75 years with acute or convalescent COVID-19. The CDR3 is CASSLQGSYGYTF. CDR3 coding DNA: TGTGCCAGCAGTTTACAGGGGAGCTATGGCTACACCTTC.